This T cell receptor (beta chain) was obtained from a study of neurological immune-mediated disorders. Broader study findings: HTLV-1-associated myelopathy had the most TCR clonal expansion, while multiple sclerosis had the least, a level that fell below healthy controls.

Trimming shortened V by 4 bases and J by 2 bases, and 8 bases separated the two germline ends. Per germline, CDR1 SGHRS and CDR2 YFSETQ. CDR3 length: 13 residues. Time point defined: longitudinal time-point 2. One entry per CDR3 protein, called by TCRdb with MiXCR from the 5' RACE reads. The data hold about 80,000 distinct CDR3 sequences, with nearly 6% observed a single time. At least ten counts were recorded for this clonotype. The antigen is unknown. The gene calls are TRBV5-1 and TRBJ2-3; weak D call: TRBD2 (6 bases). This TCR derives from a woman aged 60 to 75 with multiple sclerosis. Sequenced material: PBMCs. The CDR3 spells CASSGGSTDTQYF. CDR3 DNA: TGCGCCAGCAGCGGGGGGTCCACAGATACGCAGTATTTT.